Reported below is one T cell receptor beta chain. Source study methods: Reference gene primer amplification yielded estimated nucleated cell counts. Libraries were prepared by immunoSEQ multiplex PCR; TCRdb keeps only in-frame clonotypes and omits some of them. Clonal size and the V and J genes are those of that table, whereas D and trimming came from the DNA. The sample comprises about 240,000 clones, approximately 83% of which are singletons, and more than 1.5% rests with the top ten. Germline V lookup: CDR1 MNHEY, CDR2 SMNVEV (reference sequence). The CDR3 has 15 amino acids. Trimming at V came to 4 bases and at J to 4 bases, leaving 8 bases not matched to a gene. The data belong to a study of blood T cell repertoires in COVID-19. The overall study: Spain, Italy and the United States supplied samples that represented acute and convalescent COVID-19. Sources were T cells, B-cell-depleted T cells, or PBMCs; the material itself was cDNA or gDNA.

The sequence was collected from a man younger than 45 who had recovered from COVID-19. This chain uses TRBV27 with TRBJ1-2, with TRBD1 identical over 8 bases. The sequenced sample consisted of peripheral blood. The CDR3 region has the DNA TGTGCCAGCAGTTCAGGACAGGGCGAGGTCTATGGCTACACCTTC. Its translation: CASSSGQGEVYGYTF.